Included here is one T cell receptor beta chain sequence, with context. Its antigen is unknown. The entry originates in a study of T cell repertoires in ileal Crohn's disease. Study-wide results and caveats: Clonal expansions were more frequent in active smokers than non-smokers at surgery.

Sequencing was performed with immunoSEQ multiplex PCR; in TCRdb, only in-frame clones are kept and a portion is missing. This table holds about 5,500 clones, roughly 80% found once. CDR1 is GTSNPN and CDR2 is SVGIG in the germline V gene (reference sequence). V gave up 7 bases and J gave up 6 bases; unmatched junction bases: 5. CDR3 length equals 13 residues. The origin of this receptor is an adult with Crohn's disease. V gene TRBV30 combines with J gene TRBJ1-6; 8 bases match TRBD1. Sequenced: ileal tissue. This CDR3 reads CASQGALNSPLHF. The CDR3 nucleotides read TGTGCCTCCCAGGGGGCTCTTAATTCACCCCTCCACTTT.